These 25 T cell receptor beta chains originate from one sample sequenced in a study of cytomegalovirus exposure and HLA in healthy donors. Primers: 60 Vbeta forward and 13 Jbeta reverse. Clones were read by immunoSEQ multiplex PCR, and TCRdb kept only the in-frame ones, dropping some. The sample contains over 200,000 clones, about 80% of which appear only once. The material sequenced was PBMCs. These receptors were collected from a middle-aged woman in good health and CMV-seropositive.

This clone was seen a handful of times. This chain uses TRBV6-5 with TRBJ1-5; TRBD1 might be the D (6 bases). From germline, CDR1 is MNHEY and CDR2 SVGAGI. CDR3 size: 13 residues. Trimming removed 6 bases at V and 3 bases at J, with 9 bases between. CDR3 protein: CASRTGLNQPQHF. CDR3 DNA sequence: TGTGCCAGCAGGACAGGTCTCAATCAGCCCCAGCATTTT.

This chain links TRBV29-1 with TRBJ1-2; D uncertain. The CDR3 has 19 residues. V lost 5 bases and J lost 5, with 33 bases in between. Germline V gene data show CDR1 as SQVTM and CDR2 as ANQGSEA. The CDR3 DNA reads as TGCAGCGTTCTGGGTTGGGTAAGAGTCCGAAGACCAATGGAGTATGGCTACACCTTC. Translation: CSVLGWVRVRRPMEYGYTF.

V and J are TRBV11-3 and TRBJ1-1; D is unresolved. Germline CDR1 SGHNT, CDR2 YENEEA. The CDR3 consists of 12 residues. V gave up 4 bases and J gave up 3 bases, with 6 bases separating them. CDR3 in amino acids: CASSSTYTEAFF. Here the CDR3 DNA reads TGTGCCAGCAGCTCCACTTACACTGAAGCTTTCTTT.

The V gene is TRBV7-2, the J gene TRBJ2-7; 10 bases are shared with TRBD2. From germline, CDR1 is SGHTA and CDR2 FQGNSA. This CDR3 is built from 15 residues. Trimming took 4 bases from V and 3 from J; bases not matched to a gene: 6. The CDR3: CASSSGLAWNYEQYF. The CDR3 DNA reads TGTGCCAGCAGCTCGGGACTAGCGTGGAACTACGAGCAGTACTTC. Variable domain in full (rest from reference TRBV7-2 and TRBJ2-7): GAGVSQSPSNKVTEKGKDVELRCDPISGHTALYWYRQSLGQGLEFLIYFQGNSAPDKSGLPSDRFSAERTGGSVSTLTIQRTQQEDSAVYLCASSSGLAWNYEQYFGPGTRLTVT.

CDR3 protein: CASSPMTGGASNEQFF. The CDR3 DNA is TGTGCCAGCAGCCCAATGACAGGGGGCGCTTCCAATGAGCAGTTCTTC. The chain combines TRBV5-4 with TRBJ2-1, with 10 bases that match TRBD1. CDR1 and CDR2 from the germline V gene are SGHNT and YYREEE (reference sequence). CDR3 length: 16 residues. Losses at the gene ends were 4 bases for V and 6 bases for J; bases not matched to a gene: 10.

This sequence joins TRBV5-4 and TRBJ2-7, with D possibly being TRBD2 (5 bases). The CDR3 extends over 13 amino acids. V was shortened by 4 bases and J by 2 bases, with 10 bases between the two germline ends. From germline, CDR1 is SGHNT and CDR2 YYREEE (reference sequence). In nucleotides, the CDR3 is TGTGCCAGCAGCCCCGGGATACCCTACGAGCAGTACTTC. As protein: CASSPGIPYEQYF.

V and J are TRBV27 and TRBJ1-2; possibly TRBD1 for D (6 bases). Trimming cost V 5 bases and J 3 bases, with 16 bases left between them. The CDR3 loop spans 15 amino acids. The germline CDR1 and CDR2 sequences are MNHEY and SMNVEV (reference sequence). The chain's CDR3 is CASSISGGHYYGYTF. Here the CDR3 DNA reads TGTGCCAGCAGTATTTCGGGGGGCCATTACTATGGCTACACCTTC.

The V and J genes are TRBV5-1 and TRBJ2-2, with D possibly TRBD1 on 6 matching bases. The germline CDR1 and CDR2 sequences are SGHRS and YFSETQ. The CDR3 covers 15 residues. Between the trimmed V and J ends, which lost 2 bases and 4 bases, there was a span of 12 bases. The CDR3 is CASSLDRTSTGELFF. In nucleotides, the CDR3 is TGCGCCAGCAGCTTAGACAGGACCTCCACCGGGGAGCTGTTTTTT. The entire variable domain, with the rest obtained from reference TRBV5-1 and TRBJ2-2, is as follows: KAGVTQTPRYLIKTRGQQVTLSCSPISGHRSVSWYQQTPGQGLQFLFEYFSETQRNKGNFPGRFSGRQFSNSRSEMNVSTLELGDSALYLCASSLDRTSTGELFFGEGSRLTVL.

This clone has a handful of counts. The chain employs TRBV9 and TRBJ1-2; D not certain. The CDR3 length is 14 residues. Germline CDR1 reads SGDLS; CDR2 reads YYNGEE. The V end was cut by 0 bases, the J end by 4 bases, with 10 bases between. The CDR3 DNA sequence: TGTGCCAGCAGCGTAGGCGGGGAAACCTATGGCTACACCTTC. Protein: CASSVGGETYGYTF.

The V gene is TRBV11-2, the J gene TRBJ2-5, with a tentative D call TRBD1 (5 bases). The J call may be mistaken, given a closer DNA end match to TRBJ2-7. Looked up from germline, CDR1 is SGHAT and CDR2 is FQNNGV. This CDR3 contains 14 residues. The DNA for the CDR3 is TGTGCCAGCAGCTTAGATCTGGGGCTCTCCGAGCAGTACTTC. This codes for CASSLDLGLSEQYF.

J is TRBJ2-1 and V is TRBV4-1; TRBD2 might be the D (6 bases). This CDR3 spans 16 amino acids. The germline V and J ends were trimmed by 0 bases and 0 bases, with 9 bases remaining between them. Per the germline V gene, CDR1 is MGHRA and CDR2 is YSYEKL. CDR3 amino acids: CASSQDDGSSYNEQFF. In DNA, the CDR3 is TGCGCCAGCAGCCAAGATGACGGGAGCTCCTACAATGAGCAGTTCTTC.

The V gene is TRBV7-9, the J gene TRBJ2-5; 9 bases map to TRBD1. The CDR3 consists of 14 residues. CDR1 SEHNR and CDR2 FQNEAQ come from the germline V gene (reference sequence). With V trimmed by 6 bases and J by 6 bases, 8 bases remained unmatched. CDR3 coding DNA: TGTGCCAGCAGTTCAGGACAGGGGTGGAAGACCCAGTACTTC. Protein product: CASSSGQGWKTQYF.

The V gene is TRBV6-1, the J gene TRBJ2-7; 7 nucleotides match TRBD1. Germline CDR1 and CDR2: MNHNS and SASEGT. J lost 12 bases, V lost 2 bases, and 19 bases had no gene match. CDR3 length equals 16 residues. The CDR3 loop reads CASSERGQAFRVRRYF. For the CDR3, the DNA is TGTGCCAGCAGTGAACGCGGACAGGCCTTTAGGGTTCGTCGGTACTTC.

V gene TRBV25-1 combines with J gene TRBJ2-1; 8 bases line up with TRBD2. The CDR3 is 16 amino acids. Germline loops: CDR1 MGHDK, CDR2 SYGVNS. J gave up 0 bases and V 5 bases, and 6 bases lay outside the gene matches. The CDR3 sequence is CASSFERGSSYNEQFF. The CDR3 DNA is TGTGCCAGCAGTTTCGAGCGGGGGAGCTCCTACAATGAGCAGTTCTTC.

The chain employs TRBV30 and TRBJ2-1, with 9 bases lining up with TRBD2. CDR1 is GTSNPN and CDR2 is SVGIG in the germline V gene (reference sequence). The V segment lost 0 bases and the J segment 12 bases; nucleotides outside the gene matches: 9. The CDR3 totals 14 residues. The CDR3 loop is CAWSVVSGSAWQFF. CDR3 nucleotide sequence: TGTGCCTGGAGTGTAGTTAGCGGGAGTGCTTGGCAGTTCTTC.

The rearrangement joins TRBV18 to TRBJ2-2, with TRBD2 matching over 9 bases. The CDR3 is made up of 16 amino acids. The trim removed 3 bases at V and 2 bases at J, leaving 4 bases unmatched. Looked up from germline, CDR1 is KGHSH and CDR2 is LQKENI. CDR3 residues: CASSPAGTSNTGELFF. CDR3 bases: TGTGCCAGCTCACCGGCCGGGACTAGCAACACCGGGGAGCTGTTTTTT.

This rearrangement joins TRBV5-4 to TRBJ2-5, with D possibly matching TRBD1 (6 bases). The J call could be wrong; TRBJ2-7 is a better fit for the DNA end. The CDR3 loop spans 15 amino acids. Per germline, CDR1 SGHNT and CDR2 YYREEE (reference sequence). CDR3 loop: CASSLTGIPSYEQYF. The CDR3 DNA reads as TGTGCCAGCAGCTTGACAGGGATACCCTCCTACGAGCAGTACTTC.

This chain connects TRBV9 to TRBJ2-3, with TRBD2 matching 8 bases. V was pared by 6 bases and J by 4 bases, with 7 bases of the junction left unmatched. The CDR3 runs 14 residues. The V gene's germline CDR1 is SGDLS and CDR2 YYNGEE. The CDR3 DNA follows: TGTGCCAGCACCATAGCGGGGTCCTCAGATACGCAGTATTTT. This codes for CASTIAGSSDTQYF.

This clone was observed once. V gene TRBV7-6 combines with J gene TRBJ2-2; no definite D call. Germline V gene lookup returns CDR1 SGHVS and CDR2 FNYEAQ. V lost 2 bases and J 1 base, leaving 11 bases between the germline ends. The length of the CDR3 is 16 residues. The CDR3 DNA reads TGTGCCAGCAGCTTATTTGTTGGTAGGAACACCGGGGAGCTGTTTTTT. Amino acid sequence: CASSLFVGRNTGELFF.

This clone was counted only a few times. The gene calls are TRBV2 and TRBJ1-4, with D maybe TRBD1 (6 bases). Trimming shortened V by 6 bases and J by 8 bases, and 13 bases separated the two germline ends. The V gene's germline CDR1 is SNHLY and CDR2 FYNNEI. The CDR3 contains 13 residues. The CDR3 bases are TGTGCCAGCAGCGGACAGTCTGGAGAAAAACTGTTTTTT. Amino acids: CASSGQSGEKLFF.

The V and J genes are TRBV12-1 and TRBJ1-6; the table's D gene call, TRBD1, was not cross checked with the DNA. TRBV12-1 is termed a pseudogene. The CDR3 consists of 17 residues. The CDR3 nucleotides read TGTGCCAGCAGCAGGGGGGACAGGGGAACCGATAATTCACCCCTCCACTTT. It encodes CASSRGDRGTDNSPLHF.

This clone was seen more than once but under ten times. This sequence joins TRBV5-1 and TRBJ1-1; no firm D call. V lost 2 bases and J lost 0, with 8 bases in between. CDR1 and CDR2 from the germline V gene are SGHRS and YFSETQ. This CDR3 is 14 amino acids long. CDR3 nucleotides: TGCGCCAGCAGCTTTTCGGGTGTGAACACTGAAGCTTTCTTT. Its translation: CASSFSGVNTEAFF.

CDR3 bases: TGTGCCATCAGTGGGACAGGGTCCACTGAAGCTTTCTTT. Protein sequence: CAISGTGSTEAFF. The chain is built from TRBV10-3 and TRBJ1-1; 8 nucleotides align to TRBD1. CDR1 is ENHRY and CDR2 is SYGVKD in the germline V gene. Trimming cost V 4 bases and J 4 bases; bases outside gene matches: 2. The CDR3 consists of 13 residues.

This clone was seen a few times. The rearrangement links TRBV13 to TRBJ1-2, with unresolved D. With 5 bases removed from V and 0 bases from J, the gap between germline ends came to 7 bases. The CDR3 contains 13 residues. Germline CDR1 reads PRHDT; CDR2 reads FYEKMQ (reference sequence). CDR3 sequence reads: CASSPGTNYGYTF. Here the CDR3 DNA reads TGTGCCAGCAGCCCCGGGACTAACTATGGCTACACCTTC.

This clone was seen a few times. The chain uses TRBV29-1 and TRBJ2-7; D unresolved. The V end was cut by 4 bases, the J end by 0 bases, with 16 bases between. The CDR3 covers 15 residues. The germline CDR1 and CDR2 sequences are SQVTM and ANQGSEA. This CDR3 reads CSVVVAPLFSYEQYF. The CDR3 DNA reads TGCAGCGTTGTTGTGGCCCCCCTCTTCTCCTACGAGCAGTACTTC.